The present T cell receptor (beta chain) was sequenced within a study of spatial heterogeneity in lung cancer. The study's findings and limits: One measure, the expanded intratumoral alpha and beta TCR count, tracked tumor mutation counts.

The CDR3 runs to 14 residues. Per the germline V gene, CDR1 is SGHTS and CDR2 is YDEGEE. Trimming removed 0 bases from V and 7 bases from J, with 11 bases in between. This clonotype came up many times. Its specificity is not known. This beta chain is an unintended read in a library built for alpha chains; its size means little. Time point reported: sample taken at primary tumor resection. Whole RNA, which was extracted from tumor, nontumor lung tissue or frozen PBMC, was sequenced without any cell sorting. TCRdb re-called the 5' RACE reads through MiXCR, storing one row per CDR3 protein. The sample carries over 15,000 distinct CDR3 sequences, 6.2% recorded once.

The sequences come from lung tumor tissue, collected at surgery. This TCR was recovered from a male donor with early-stage non-small cell lung cancer. The chain carries TRBV5-8 and TRBJ1-5, with D perhaps matching TRBD1 (5 bases). The CDR3 nucleotides read TGTGCCAGCAGCTTGGTTCGGGGGGACCAGCCCCAGCATTTT. Encoded protein: CASSLVRGDQPQHF.